One sample yielded the 29 T cell receptor beta chains listed below, sequenced in a study of post-analysis software for immune sequencing data. General study findings and limits: A handful of TRBV segments occurring more often in patients than controls included TRBV5-6, TRBV5-1 and TRBV20-1.

Sequencing libraries made from TCR beta cDNA carried unique molecular identifiers. Each CDR3 protein is one row after TCRdb ran MiXCR on the PCR reads. The sample includes about 820,000 distinct CDR3 sequences, roughly 50% of them seen just once. Antigens of these TCRs are unknown. Input material: blood. These receptors were taken from a girl under 18 with multiple sclerosis.

The chain is built from TRBV29-1 and TRBJ2-5; tentative D call: TRBD1 (7 bases). Trimming cost V 1 base and J 6 bases, with 12 bases left between them. There are 13 residues in the CDR3. The germline V gene encodes CDR1 SQVTM and CDR2 ANQGSEA. CDR3 sequence reads: CSVEVPGGKTQYF. The CDR3 DNA is TGCAGCGTTGAAGTTCCAGGGGGGAAGACCCAGTACTTC.

The CDR3 sequence is CASSIYDRFEQYF. The CDR3 nucleotides are TGTGCCAGCAGCATCTATGACAGATTCGAGCAGTACTTC. The chain carries TRBV11-2 and TRBJ2-7, with D possibly TRBD1 on 5 matching bases. CDR3 length: 13 amino acids. The V end was cut by 5 bases, the J end by 6 bases, with 14 bases between. Germline V gives CDR1 SGHAT, CDR2 FQNNGV.

The V and J genes are TRBV29-1 and TRBJ2-4; TRBD1 agrees at 8 bases. Germline V lookup: CDR1 SQVTM, CDR2 ANQGSEA. The CDR3 sequence is 14 residues long. V was clipped by 6 bases and J by 13 bases; unmatched bases: 17. The CDR3 nucleotides are TGCAGCGTGGGGCCGGGACAGGCTGTTAGGGAGCAGTACTTC. Translating it yields CSVGPGQAVREQYF.

This sequence joins TRBV7-3 and TRBJ2-1; unclear D gene. Trimming took off 5 bases at V and 9 bases at J, with 14 bases between the two ends. CDR1 is SGHTA and CDR2 is FQGTGA in the germline V gene. The CDR3 totals 13 residues. The CDR3 loop is CASSPTGFSEQFF. The DNA for the CDR3 is TGTGCCAGCAGCCCCACGGGTTTCAGTGAGCAGTTCTTC.

This clonotype has only a few counts. V is TRBV5-1 and J is TRBJ2-7, with TRBD1 as a possible D gene (6 bases). The CDR3 spans 12 residues. V was pared by 2 bases and J by 5 bases, with 8 bases between. The germline gives CDR1 SGHRS, CDR2 YFSETQ. CDR3 in amino acids: CASSFPGDEQYF. CDR3 coding DNA: TGCGCCAGCAGCTTTCCAGGGGACGAGCAGTACTTC.

This sequence joins TRBV7-9 and TRBJ1-1; D unclear. The CDR3 is 15 residues long. V was trimmed by 5 bases and J by 4 bases, leaving 17 bases between them. CDR1 SEHNR and CDR2 FQNEAQ come from the germline V gene (reference sequence). This CDR3 is CASSPSRRAGTEAFF. In DNA, the CDR3 is TGTGCCAGCAGCCCTAGTCGTCGGGCTGGCACTGAAGCTTTCTTT. The entire variable domain, with the rest obtained from reference TRBV7-9 and TRBJ1-1, is as follows: DTGVSQNPRHKITKRGQNVTFRCDPISEHNRLYWYRQTLGQGPEFLTYFQNEAQLEKSRLLSDRFSAERPKGSFSTLEIQRTEQGDSAMYLCASSPSRRAGTEAFFGQGTRLTVV.

The chain couples TRBV20-1 to TRBJ2-3; TRBD1 or TRBD2 may be the D gene (5 bases each). Germline loops: CDR1 DFQATT, CDR2 SNEGSKA (reference sequence). The CDR3 runs 13 residues. V was clipped by 6 bases and J by 4 bases, with 14 bases between them. This CDR3 reads CSAGTPRADTQYF. The CDR3, as DNA: TGCAGTGCCGGGACCCCCAGGGCAGATACGCAGTATTTT.

The gene calls are TRBV7-9 and TRBJ1-2, with TRBD1 matching 8 bases. The V gene end was trimmed by 11 bases and the J gene end by 3 bases; junction bases not matched to a gene: 8. This CDR3 is 13 amino acids long. Germline lookup yields CDR1 SEHNR and CDR2 FQNEAQ (reference sequence). The CDR3 protein is CAGTLTGDYGYTF. The DNA of the CDR3 is TGTGCCGGCACACTGACAGGGGACTATGGCTACACCTTC.

This clonotype was seen a handful of times. The gene calls are TRBV7-7 and TRBJ2-5; 12 bases agree with TRBD1. The J call may not be correct, given that the DNA end is closer to TRBJ2-7. Germline CDR1 reads SSHAT; CDR2 reads FNYEAQ (reference sequence). This CDR3 contains 14 residues. The CDR3: CASSPGTGGGEQYF. In DNA form, the CDR3 reads TGTGCCAGCAGCCCTGGGACAGGGGGCGGCGAGCAGTACTTC.

This chain joins TRBV6-6 and TRBJ2-1, with D tentatively TRBD1 or TRBD2 (5 bases each). The germline gives CDR1 MNHNY, CDR2 SVGAGI (reference sequence). Trimming left V 5 bases short and J 0 bases short, with 11 bases between. The CDR3 is 15 amino acids. The CDR3 nucleotides read TGTGCCAGCAGTCCCCTGAGGGGCTCCTACAATGAGCAGTTCTTC. Its protein product is CASSPLRGSYNEQFF.

The chain joins TRBV29-1 to TRBJ1-6; 7 bases fit TRBD1. The CDR3 length is 14 residues. V shed 4 bases, J shed 7 bases, and the junction held 7 bases outside the gene matches. In germline, CDR1 is SQVTM, CDR2 ANQGSEA. CDR3 nucleotides: TGCAGCGTTGCGGAGGGACAGAGAAATTCACCCCTCCACTTT. This gives the protein CSVAEGQRNSPLHF.

This clonotype has a handful of counts. As DNA, the CDR3 is TGTGCCAGCAGCTTACTGGTCGGGGACTACACTTACAATGAGCAGTTCTTC. Its translation is CASSLLVGDYTYNEQFF. The rearrangement joins TRBV7-2 to TRBJ2-1, with 7 bases that match TRBD2. From germline, CDR1 is SGHTA and CDR2 FQGNSA. This CDR3 spans 17 amino acids. The V and J ends lost 2 bases and 4 bases, in that order; junction bases with no gene match: 11. The variable domain in full, completed from reference TRBV7-2 and TRBJ2-1, reads GAGVSQSPSNKVTEKGKDVELRCDPISGHTALYWYRQSLGQGLEFLIYFQGNSAPDKSGLPSDRFSAERTGGSVSTLTIQRTQQEDSAVYLCASSLLVGDYTYNEQFFGPGTRLTVL.

This clonotype has a single count. The chain has TRBV20-1 and TRBJ2-5; TRBD1 agrees at 7 bases. Trimming cost V 7 bases and J 5 bases; bases outside gene matches: 7. Germline V CDR1 and CDR2: DFQATT, SNEGSKA (reference sequence). The CDR3 sequence is 12 residues long. The CDR3 region has the DNA TGCAGTGACACGACAGGGTTGGAGACCCAGTACTTC. It translates to CSDTTGLETQYF.

The V gene is TRBV6-5, the J gene TRBJ2-5; 7 nucleotides align to TRBD2. V lost 0 bases, J lost 4 bases, and 5 bases stayed unmatched. The CDR3 covers 15 residues. The germline CDR1 and CDR2 sequences are MNHEY and SVGAGI. CDR3 region: CASSYSFLAGETQYF. The CDR3, as DNA: TGTGCCAGCAGTTACTCGTTTTTAGCGGGAGAGACCCAGTACTTC.

This clonotype occurred a few times. The chain couples TRBV29-1 to TRBJ2-5, with 10 bases that match TRBD2. The CDR3 covers 14 residues. Germline V gene data show CDR1 as SQVTM and CDR2 as ANQGSEA. The ends lost 5 bases at V and 3 bases at J; junction bases unmatched: 6. The CDR3 sequence: CSVRDTSGEETQYF. In DNA form, the CDR3 reads TGCAGCGTTAGAGACACTAGCGGGGAAGAGACCCAGTACTTC.

This clonotype has just a few counts. The J gene is TRBJ2-5, the V gene TRBV29-1; TRBD1 or TRBD2 may be the D gene (5 bases each). The CDR3 is 13 amino acids. With 2 bases removed from V and 5 bases from J, the gap between germline ends came to 12 bases. Germline assignment: CDR1 SQVTM and CDR2 ANQGSEA. CDR3 sequence reads: CSVEKGRGETQYF. The CDR3 DNA reads as TGCAGCGTTGAAAAGGGGCGAGGGGAGACCCAGTACTTC.

The rearrangement links TRBV20-1 to TRBJ1-2, with 7 bases aligning to TRBD1. Losses at the gene ends were 3 bases for V and 4 bases for J; bases not matched to a gene: 11. The CDR3 covers 15 residues. Germline V gene sequence: CDR1 DFQATT, CDR2 SNEGSKA (reference sequence). As DNA, the CDR3 is TGCAGTGCTAGTACCCCACGGGACAGTGGCTATGGCTACACCTTC. Amino acids: CSASTPRDSGYGYTF.

The sample holds a few counts of this clonotype. This sequence joins TRBV13 and TRBJ2-3; no firm D call. CDR1 and CDR2 (germline): PRHDT, FYEKMQ (reference sequence). Trimming removed 2 bases from V and 4 bases from J, with 10 bases in between. This CDR3 has 14 amino acids. In DNA, the CDR3 is TGTGCCAGCAGCTTACTGATCTCGGCAGATACGCAGTATTTT. Translated: CASSLLISADTQYF.

V and J are TRBV5-8 and TRBJ2-3; 8 nucleotides line up with TRBD1. CDR1 and CDR2 (germline): SGHTS, YDEGEE. With 4 bases clipped from V and 11 bases from J, the junction kept 9 bases outside the gene matches. The CDR3 has 13 amino acids. The CDR3 DNA sequence: TGTGCCAGCAGCGCAAACCAGGGGGCCGAGCAGTATTTT. Its protein product is CASSANQGAEQYF. The complete variable domain, with remaining parts taken from reference TRBV5-8 and TRBJ2-3, reads EAGVTQSPTHLIKTRGQQATLRCSPISGHTSVYWYQQALGLGLQFLLWYDEGEERNRGNFPPRFSGRQFPNYSSELNVNALELEDSALYLCASSANQGAEQYFGPGTRLTVL.

Here the CDR3 reads CASSYGGSTEAFF. The CDR3 DNA reads TGTGCCAGCAGTTACGGGGGAAGTACTGAAGCTTTCTTT. The rearrangement links TRBV6-5 to TRBJ1-1; D perhaps matches TRBD1 (5 bases). V lost 2 bases, J lost 5 bases, and 9 bases lay in between. The CDR3 extends over 13 amino acids. The germline V gene encodes CDR1 MNHEY and CDR2 SVGAGI.

This chain joins TRBV9 and TRBJ2-1, with D possibly TRBD1 on 5 matching bases. CDR3 length equals 15 residues. V lost 6 bases, J lost 7 bases, and 20 bases lay in between. Per germline, CDR1 SGDLS and CDR2 YYNGEE. CDR3: CASTPEVGALNEQFF. CDR3 sequence (DNA): TGTGCCAGCACCCCCGAAGTAGGGGCCCTAAATGAGCAGTTCTTC.

This chain links TRBV12-3 or TRBV12-4 with TRBJ1-1, with 12 bases matching TRBD1. V dropped 7 bases and J dropped 1; count of bases not matched to a gene: 16. This CDR3 is 19 amino acids long. DNA for the CDR3: TGTGCCAGCAATCCTGGAGGGACCGGGACAGGGGGCCGGAACACTGAAGCTTTCTTT. Encoded protein: CASNPGGTGTGGRNTEAFF.

This clonotype came up a few times. CDR3: CSPYSTSGIVSTDTQYF. As DNA, the CDR3 is TGCAGTCCTTACTCGACTAGCGGGATTGTAAGCACAGATACGCAGTATTTT. This chain joins TRBV20-1 and TRBJ2-3, with 11 positions matching TRBD2. Germline CDR1 is DFQATT and CDR2 is SNEGSKA (reference sequence). The V segment lost 8 bases and the J segment 0 bases; nucleotides outside the gene matches: 13. This CDR3 has 17 residues.

This clonotype appeared many times. The chain combines TRBV29-1 with TRBJ2-5; D is unclear. V dropped 4 bases and J dropped 6 bases, with 9 bases sitting between them. This CDR3 comprises 11 residues. Germline CDR1 and CDR2: SQVTM and ANQGSEA. The CDR3 spells CSVGAGKTQYF. As DNA, the CDR3 is TGCAGCGTTGGGGCTGGAAAGACCCAGTACTTC.

This chain joins TRBV9 and TRBJ2-4, with D uncertain. Germline V gene data show CDR1 as SGDLS and CDR2 as YYNGEE. The ends were cut back, 3 bases at V and 1 base at J, with 14 bases in the middle. The CDR3 sequence is 16 residues long. DNA of the CDR3: TGTGCCAGCAGCGCGAAGACCCCAAGGGCCAAAAACATTCAGTACTTC. Encoded protein: CASSAKTPRAKNIQYF.

The CDR3 coding sequence is TGTGCCAGCTCTGCAGGCAATCAGCCCCAGCATTTT. Translating it yields CASSAGNQPQHF. This chain links TRBV12-3 or TRBV12-4 with TRBJ1-5; D not certain. Trimming removed 8 bases from V and 2 bases from J, with 7 bases in between. The CDR3 spans 12 residues.

The chain joins TRBV6-2 or TRBV6-3 to TRBJ2-1, with D uncertain. CDR1 MNHEY and CDR2 SVGEGT come from the germline V gene. The length of the CDR3 is 13 residues. Trimming cost V 6 bases and J 9 bases, with 15 bases left between them. CDR3 DNA: TGTGCCAGCAGATCCCATTTCAATGGTGAGCAGTTCTTC. It is translated as CASRSHFNGEQFF.

The J gene is TRBJ1-2, the V gene TRBV12-3 or TRBV12-4, with D unclear. The V end was cut by 6 bases, the J end by 4 bases, with 12 bases between. This CDR3 has 13 residues. CDR3 bases: TGTGCCAGCAGGGTGGTCTCCAGCTATGGCTACACCTTC. This sequence encodes CASRVVSSYGYTF.

This rearrangement joins TRBV4-1 to TRBJ1-2, with a weak D call TRBD1 (5 bases). Trimming shortened V by 4 bases and J by 7 bases, and 19 bases separated the two germline ends. The germline V gene encodes CDR1 MGHRA and CDR2 YSYEKL. CDR3 length equals 15 residues. The CDR3 region has the DNA TGCGCCAGCAGCCTGAGGGACTCGGCTATAGGTGGCTACACCTTC. It yields the protein CASSLRDSAIGGYTF.